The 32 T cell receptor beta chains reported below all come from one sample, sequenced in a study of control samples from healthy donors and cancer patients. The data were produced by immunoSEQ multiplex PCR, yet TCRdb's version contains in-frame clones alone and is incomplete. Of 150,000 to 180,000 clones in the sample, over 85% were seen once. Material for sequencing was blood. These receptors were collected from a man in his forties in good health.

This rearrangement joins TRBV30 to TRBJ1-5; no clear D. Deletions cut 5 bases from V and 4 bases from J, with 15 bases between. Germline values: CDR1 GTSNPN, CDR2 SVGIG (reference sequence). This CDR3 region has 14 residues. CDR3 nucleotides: TGTGCCTGGGAAGAAGGACGGGGAAATCAGCCCCAGCATTTT. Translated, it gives CAWEEGRGNQPQHF.

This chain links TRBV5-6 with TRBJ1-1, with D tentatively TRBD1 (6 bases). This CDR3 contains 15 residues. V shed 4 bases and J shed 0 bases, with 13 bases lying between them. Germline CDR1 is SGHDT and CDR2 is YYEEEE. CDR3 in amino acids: CASSLPGQMNTEAFF. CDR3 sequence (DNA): TGTGCCAGCAGCCTACCGGGACAAATGAACACTGAAGCTTTCTTT.

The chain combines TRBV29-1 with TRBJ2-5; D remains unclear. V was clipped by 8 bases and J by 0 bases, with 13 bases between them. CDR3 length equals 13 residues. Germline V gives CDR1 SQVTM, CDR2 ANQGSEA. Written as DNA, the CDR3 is TGCAGCCTTCGGACGGAGTACCAAGAGACCCAGTACTTC. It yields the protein CSLRTEYQETQYF.

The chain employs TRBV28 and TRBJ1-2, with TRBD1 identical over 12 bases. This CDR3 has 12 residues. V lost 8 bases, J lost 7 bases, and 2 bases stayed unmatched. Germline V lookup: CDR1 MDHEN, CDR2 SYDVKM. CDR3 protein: CASGDRGLGYTF. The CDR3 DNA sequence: TGTGCCAGCGGGGACAGGGGGCTTGGCTACACCTTC.

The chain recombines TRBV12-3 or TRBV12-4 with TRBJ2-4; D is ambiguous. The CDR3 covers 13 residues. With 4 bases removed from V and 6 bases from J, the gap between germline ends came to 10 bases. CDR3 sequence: CASSSLWGNIQYF. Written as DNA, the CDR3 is TGTGCCAGCAGTTCACTTTGGGGAAACATTCAGTACTTC.

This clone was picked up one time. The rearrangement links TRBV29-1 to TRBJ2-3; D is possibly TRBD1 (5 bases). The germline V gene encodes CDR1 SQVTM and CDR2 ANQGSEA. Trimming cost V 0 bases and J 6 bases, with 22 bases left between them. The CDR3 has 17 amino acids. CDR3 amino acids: CSVEDSLGQGIFDTQYF. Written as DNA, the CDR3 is TGCAGCGTTGAAGATTCTCTCGGCCAGGGAATTTTCGATACGCAGTATTTT.

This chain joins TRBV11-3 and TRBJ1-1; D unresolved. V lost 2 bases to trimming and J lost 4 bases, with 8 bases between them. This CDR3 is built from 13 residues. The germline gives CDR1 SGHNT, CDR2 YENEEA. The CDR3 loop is CASSLNELTEAFF. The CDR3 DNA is TGTGCCAGCAGCTTAAACGAACTCACTGAAGCTTTCTTT.

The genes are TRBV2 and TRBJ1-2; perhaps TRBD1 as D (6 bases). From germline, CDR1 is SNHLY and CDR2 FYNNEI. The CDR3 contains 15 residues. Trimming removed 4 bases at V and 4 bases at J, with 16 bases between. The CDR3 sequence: CASSGHGTPGYGYTF. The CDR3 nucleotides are TGTGCCAGCAGTGGTCACGGGACACCTGGCTATGGCTACACCTTC.

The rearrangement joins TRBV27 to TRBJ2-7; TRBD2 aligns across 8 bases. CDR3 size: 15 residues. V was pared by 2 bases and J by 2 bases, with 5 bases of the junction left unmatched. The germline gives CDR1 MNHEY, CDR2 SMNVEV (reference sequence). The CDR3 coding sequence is TGTGCCAGCAGTTTAACCAGCGGGGGAACCTACGAGCAGTACTTC. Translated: CASSLTSGGTYEQYF.

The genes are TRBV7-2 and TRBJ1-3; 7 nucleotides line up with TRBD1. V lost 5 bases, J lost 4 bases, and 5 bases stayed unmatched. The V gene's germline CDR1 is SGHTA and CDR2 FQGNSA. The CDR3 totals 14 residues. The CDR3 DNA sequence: TGTGCCAGCAGCCAGGACAGGTGGGGAAACACCATATATTTT. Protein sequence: CASSQDRWGNTIYF. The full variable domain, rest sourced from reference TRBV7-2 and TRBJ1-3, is GAGVSQSPSNKVTEKGKDVELRCDPISGHTALYWYRQSLGQGLEFLIYFQGNSAPDKSGLPSDRFSAERTGGSVSTLTIQRTQQEDSAVYLCASSQDRWGNTIYFGEGSWLTVV.

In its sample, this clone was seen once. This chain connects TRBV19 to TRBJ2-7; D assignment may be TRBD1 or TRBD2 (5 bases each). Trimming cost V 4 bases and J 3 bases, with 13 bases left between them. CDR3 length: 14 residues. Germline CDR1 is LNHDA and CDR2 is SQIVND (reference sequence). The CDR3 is CASSNSGTNYEQYF. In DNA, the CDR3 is TGTGCCAGTAGTAATTCAGGGACCAACTACGAGCAGTACTTC.

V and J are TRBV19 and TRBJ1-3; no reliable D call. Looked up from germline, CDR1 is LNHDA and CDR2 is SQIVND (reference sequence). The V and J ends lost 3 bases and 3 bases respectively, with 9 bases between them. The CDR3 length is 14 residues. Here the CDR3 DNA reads TGTGCCAGTAGTATTGGCACCGATGGAAACACCATATATTTT. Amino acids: CASSIGTDGNTIYF.

CDR3 in amino acids: CASSDIGTGSLNTEAFF. In DNA, the CDR3 is TGTGCCAGCAGTGACATCGGGACAGGAAGCCTGAACACTGAAGCTTTCTTT. The V gene is TRBV6-2 or TRBV6-3, the J gene TRBJ1-1, with TRBD1 identical over 8 bases. The CDR3 totals 17 residues. Germline V gene sequence: CDR1 MNHEY, CDR2 SVGEGT. J gave up 0 bases and V 5 bases, and 11 bases lay outside the gene matches.

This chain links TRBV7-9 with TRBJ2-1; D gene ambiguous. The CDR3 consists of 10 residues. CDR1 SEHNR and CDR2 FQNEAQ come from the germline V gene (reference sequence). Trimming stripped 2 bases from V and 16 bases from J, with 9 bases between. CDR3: CASSLNSAFF. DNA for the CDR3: TGTGCCAGCAGCTTAAATTCGGCCTTCTTC. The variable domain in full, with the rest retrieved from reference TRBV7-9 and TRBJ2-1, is DTGVSQNPRHKITKRGQNVTFRCDPISEHNRLYWYRQTLGQGPEFLTYFQNEAQLEKSRLLSDRFSAERPKGSFSTLEIQRTEQGDSAMYLCASSLNSAFFGPGTRLTVL.

CDR3 DNA sequence: TGTGCCAGCAGCTCCGGGACAGGGGGATTCTTGGATAATTCACCCCTCCACTTT. It yields the protein CASSSGTGGFLDNSPLHF. V and J are TRBV2 and TRBJ1-6, with 11 bases fitting TRBD1. Per germline, CDR1 SNHLY and CDR2 FYNNEI. There are 18 residues in the CDR3. The J segment lost 5 bases and the V segment lost 6 bases, leaving 12 bases of the junction unmatched.

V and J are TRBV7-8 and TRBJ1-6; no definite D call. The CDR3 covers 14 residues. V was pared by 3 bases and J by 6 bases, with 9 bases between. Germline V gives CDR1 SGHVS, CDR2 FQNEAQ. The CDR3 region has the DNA TGTGCCAGCAGCTTCAACAGAGTTAATTCACCCCTCCACTTT. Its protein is CASSFNRVNSPLHF.

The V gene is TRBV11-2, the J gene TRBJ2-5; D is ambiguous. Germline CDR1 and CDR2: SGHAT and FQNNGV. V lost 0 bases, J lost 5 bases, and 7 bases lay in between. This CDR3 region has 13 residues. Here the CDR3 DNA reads TGTGCCAGCAGCTTAGATCGGGCCGAGACCCAGTACTTC. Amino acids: CASSLDRAETQYF.

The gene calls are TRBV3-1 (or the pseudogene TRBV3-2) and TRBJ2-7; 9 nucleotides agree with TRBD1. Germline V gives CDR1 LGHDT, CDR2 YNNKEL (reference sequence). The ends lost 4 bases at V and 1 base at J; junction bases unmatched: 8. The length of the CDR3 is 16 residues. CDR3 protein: CASSLLETGGSYEQYF. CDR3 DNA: TGTGCCAGCAGCCTCCTAGAGACAGGGGGTTCCTACGAGCAGTACTTC.

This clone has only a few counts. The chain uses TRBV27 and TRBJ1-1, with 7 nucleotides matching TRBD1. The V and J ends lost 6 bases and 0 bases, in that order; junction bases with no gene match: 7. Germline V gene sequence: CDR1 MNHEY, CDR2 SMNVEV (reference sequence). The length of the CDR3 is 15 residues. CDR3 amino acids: CASSPGDSLNTEAFF. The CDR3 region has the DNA TGTGCCAGCAGCCCCGGGGACAGCTTGAACACTGAAGCTTTCTTT.

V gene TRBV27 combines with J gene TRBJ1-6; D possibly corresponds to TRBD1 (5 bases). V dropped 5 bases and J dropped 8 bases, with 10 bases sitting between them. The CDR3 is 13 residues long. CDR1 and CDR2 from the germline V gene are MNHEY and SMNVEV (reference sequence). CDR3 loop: CASSPQGYSPLHF. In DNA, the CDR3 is TGTGCCAGCAGTCCCCAGGGTTATTCACCCCTCCACTTT.

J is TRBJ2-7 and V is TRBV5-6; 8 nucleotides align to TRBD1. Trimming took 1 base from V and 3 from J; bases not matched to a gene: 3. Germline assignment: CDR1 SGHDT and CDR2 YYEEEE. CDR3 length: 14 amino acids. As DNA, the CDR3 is TGTGCCAGCAGCTTGACAGGGGGTTTCTACGAGCAGTACTTC. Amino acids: CASSLTGGFYEQYF.

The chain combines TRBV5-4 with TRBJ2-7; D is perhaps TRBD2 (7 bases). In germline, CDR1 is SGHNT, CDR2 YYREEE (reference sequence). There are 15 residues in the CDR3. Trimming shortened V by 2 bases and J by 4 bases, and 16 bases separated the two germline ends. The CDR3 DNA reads TGTGCCAGCAGCTTCGGGGGGCTAGTTGTGTACGAGCAGTACTTC. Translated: CASSFGGLVVYEQYF.

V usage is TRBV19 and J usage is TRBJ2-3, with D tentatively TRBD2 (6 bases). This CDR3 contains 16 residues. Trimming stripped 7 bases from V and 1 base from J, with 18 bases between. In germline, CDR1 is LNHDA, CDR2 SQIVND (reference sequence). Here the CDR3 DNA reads TGTGCCAGTACTCCCGGCCACGGGACTGGCACAGATACGCAGTATTTT. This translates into CASTPGHGTGTDTQYF.

CDR3 region: CASSLYQGQSSYEQYF. In nucleotides, the CDR3 is TGTGCCAGCAGCTTATACCAGGGTCAAAGCTCCTACGAGCAGTACTTC. The chain joins TRBV13 to TRBJ2-7; D possibly corresponds to TRBD1 (5 bases). The germline gives CDR1 PRHDT, CDR2 FYEKMQ (reference sequence). The CDR3 runs to 16 residues. The V end lost 2 bases, the J end lost 0 bases, and 14 bases lay between the germline ends.

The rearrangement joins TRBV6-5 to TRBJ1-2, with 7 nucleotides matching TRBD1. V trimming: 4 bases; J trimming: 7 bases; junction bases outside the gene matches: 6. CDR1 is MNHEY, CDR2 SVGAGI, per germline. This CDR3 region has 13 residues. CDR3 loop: CASSCQGGGGYTF. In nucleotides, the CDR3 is TGTGCCAGCAGTTGTCAGGGGGGGGGTGGCTACACCTTC.

In DNA form, the CDR3 reads TGTGCCAGCAGCTTAGAAACTGGAGGCTACACCTTC. Translated: CASSLETGGYTF. J is TRBJ1-2 and V is TRBV7-9; D remains ambiguous. The V end lost 1 base, the J end lost 8 bases, and 8 bases lay between the germline ends. CDR1 and CDR2 from the germline V gene are SEHNR and FQNEAQ (reference sequence). The CDR3 is 12 amino acids.

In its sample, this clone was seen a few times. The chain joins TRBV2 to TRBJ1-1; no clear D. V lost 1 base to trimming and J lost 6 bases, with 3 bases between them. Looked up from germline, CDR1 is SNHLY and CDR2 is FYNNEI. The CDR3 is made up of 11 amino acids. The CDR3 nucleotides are TGTGCCAGCAGTGAAGGCCCTGAAGCTTTCTTT. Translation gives CASSEGPEAFF.

The CDR3 bases are TGTGCCAGCAGCGCAGGGACGTTGGAGACCCAGTACTTC. Its translation: CASSAGTLETQYF. The chain uses TRBV7-3 and TRBJ2-5; either TRBD1 or TRBD2 may fit D (5 bases each). Trimming cost V 5 bases and J 5 bases, with 12 bases left between them. The CDR3 is 13 amino acids. Germline CDR1 reads SGHTA; CDR2 reads FQGTGA.

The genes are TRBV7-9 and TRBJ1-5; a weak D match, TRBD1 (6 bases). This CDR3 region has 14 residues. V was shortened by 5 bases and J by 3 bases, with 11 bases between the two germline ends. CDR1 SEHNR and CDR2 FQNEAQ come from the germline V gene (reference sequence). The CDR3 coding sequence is TGTGCCAGCAGCCCTACAGGGAACAATCAGCCCCAGCATTTT. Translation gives CASSPTGNNQPQHF. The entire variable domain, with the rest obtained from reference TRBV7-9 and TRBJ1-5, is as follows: DTGVSQNPRHKITKRGQNVTFRCDPISEHNRLYWYRQTLGQGPEFLTYFQNEAQLEKSRLLSDRFSAERPKGSFSTLEIQRTEQGDSAMYLCASSPTGNNQPQHFGDGTRLSIL.

The CDR3 DNA sequence: TGCGCCAGCAGCTTGGCCGATGGAAGGGGCGGCTACACCTTC. It is translated as CASSLADGRGGYTF. This chain links TRBV5-1 with TRBJ1-2; D possibly corresponds to TRBD1 (5 bases). With 0 bases removed from V and 8 bases from J, the gap between germline ends came to 14 bases. This CDR3 region has 14 residues. Per the germline V gene, CDR1 is SGHRS and CDR2 is YFSETQ.

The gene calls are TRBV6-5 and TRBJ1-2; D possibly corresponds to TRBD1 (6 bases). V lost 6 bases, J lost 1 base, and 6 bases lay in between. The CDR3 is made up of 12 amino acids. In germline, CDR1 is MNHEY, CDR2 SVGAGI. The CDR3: CASSRGNYGYTF. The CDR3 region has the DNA TGTGCCAGCAGCAGGGGTAACTATGGCTACACCTTC.

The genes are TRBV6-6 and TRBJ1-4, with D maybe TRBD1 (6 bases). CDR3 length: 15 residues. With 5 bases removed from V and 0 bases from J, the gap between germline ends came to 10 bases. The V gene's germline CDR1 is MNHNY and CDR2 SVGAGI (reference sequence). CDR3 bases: TGTGCCAGCAGTCCCGGGACATCAACTAATGAAAAACTGTTTTTT. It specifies CASSPGTSTNEKLFF.